These 28 T cell receptor beta chains were sequenced from one sample in a study of shared clonotypes between healthy human individuals. Sequencing was performed with immunoSEQ multiplex PCR; in TCRdb, only in-frame clones are kept and a portion is missing. The sample has nearly 2 million clones, about 94% seen once. Naive CD8 cells lacked CD45RO, underwent positive selection for CCR7 and left out terminally differentiated effector memory CD45RA+ cells. Sequenced input: naive CD8+ T cells sorted from blood. The receptor set was obtained from a young man in good health.

J is TRBJ1-2 and V is TRBV6-1; 7 bases align to TRBD1. CDR1 and CDR2 (germline): MNHNS, SASEGT. Unmatched junction bases numbered 4, after V lost 2 bases and J lost 4 bases. The CDR3 has 14 residues. The CDR3 coding sequence is TGTGCCAGCAGTGAACCGGGACAGTTCTATGGCTACACCTTC. Its translation: CASSEPGQFYGYTF.

The rearrangement links TRBV7-2 to TRBJ1-1, with unresolved D. V gave up 1 base and J gave up 1 base, with 13 bases separating them. The CDR3 is 16 amino acids. Germline-derived CDR1 and CDR2 are SGHTA and FQGNSA. The CDR3 DNA sequence: TGTGCCAGCAGCTTAGTGTGGACTCTCGCGAACACTGAAGCTTTCTTT. Amino acid sequence: CASSLVWTLANTEAFF.

This rearrangement joins TRBV29-1 to TRBJ2-7; D might be TRBD2 (6 bases). This CDR3 spans 11 amino acids. Germline lookup yields CDR1 SQVTM and CDR2 ANQGSEA. With 3 bases removed from V and 5 bases from J, the gap between germline ends came to 8 bases. The CDR3 nucleotides read TGCAGCGTTGACGGAGGGAACGAGCAGTACTTC. Translation gives CSVDGGNEQYF.

This chain uses TRBV11-2 with TRBJ2-7; TRBD2 agrees at 12 bases. The CDR3 sequence is 17 residues long. V shed 1 base and J 6 bases; nucleotides not matched to a gene: 10. CDR1 and CDR2 from the germline V gene are SGHAT and FQNNGV. This CDR3 reads CASSLGLAGGSSGEQYF. The CDR3 nucleotides read TGTGCCAGCAGCTTAGGCCTAGCGGGGGGGTCGTCCGGCGAGCAGTACTTC.

The V gene is TRBV7-9, the J gene TRBJ2-3; D gene ambiguous. This CDR3 is built from 16 residues. With 2 bases removed from V and 1 base from J, the gap between germline ends came to 13 bases. CDR1 SEHNR and CDR2 FQNEAQ come from the germline V gene (reference sequence). The CDR3 DNA follows: TGTGCCAGCAGCTTAATGCCGGGCTATGGCACAGATACGCAGTATTTT. Amino acid sequence: CASSLMPGYGTDTQYF.

Only one count was recorded for this clone. This chain connects TRBV28 to TRBJ2-7, with a possible D match to TRBD2 (6 bases). This CDR3 spans 17 amino acids. Germline lookup yields CDR1 MDHEN and CDR2 SYDVKM. V gave up 5 bases and J gave up 1 base, with 21 bases separating them. In DNA, the CDR3 is TGTGCCAGCAGTACCTTGGCTGGAGGGACTGAGTCCTACGAGCAGTACTTC. Residues: CASSTLAGGTESYEQYF. Combining the CDR3 with reference TRBV28 and TRBJ2-7 gives the whole variable domain DVKVTQSSRYLVKRTGEKVFLECVQDMDHENMFWYRQDPGLGLRLIYFSYDVKMKEKGDIPEGYSVSREKKERFSLILESASTNQTSMYLCASSTLAGGTESYEQYFGPGTRLTVT.

Regarding this clone: Additional DNA sequences in this sample encode the identical CDR3. This chain links TRBV9 with TRBJ2-1, with 7 bases identical to TRBD1. The CDR3 is made up of 15 amino acids. Germline-derived CDR1 and CDR2 are SGDLS and YYNGEE. The V gene end was trimmed by 0 bases and the J gene end by 0 bases; junction bases not matched to a gene: 0. The CDR3 protein is CASSVEGASYNEQFF. DNA for the CDR3: TGTGCCAGCAGCGTAGAGGGGGCCTCCTACAATGAGCAGTTCTTC.

Here the CDR3 DNA reads TGTGCCAGCAGCTCCCGGGGAGGGAAGTACGAGCAGTACTTC. Protein sequence: CASSSRGGKYEQYF. The gene calls are TRBV13 and TRBJ2-7; 7 positions match TRBD2. V lost 4 bases and J lost 4; bases outside the gene matches: 7. The germline gives CDR1 PRHDT, CDR2 FYEKMQ (reference sequence). The CDR3 is 14 residues long.

The rearrangement uses TRBV19 and TRBJ2-1; TRBD2 matches 11 bases. CDR1 is LNHDA and CDR2 is SQIVND in the germline V gene (reference sequence). The CDR3 covers 15 residues. Trimming took 5 bases from V and 8 from J; bases not matched to a gene: 8. In nucleotides, the CDR3 is TGTGCCAGTAGTTCCACTAGCGGGAGCTTCGATGAGCAGTTCTTC. Its protein product is CASSSTSGSFDEQFF.

The chain has TRBV9 and TRBJ1-2; D gene uncertain. Germline V gene sequence: CDR1 SGDLS, CDR2 YYNGEE. There are 14 residues in the CDR3. V lost 0 bases and J lost 8, with 14 bases in between. The CDR3 protein is CASSVDGVFGGYTF. The CDR3 bases are TGTGCCAGCAGCGTAGATGGAGTATTTGGGGGCTACACCTTC.

The J gene is TRBJ2-1, the V gene TRBV19, with no clear D. Trimming cost V 4 bases and J 5 bases, with 6 bases left between them. CDR1 is LNHDA, CDR2 SQIVND, per germline (reference sequence). This CDR3 spans 12 amino acids. This CDR3 reads CASSTQNNEQFF. The CDR3 DNA reads TGTGCCAGTAGTACACAGAACAATGAGCAGTTCTTC.

The chain uses TRBV7-9 and TRBJ1-4, with D perhaps TRBD1 (5 bases). The V gene lost 0 bases and the J gene lost 0 bases, with 8 bases spanning the gap. CDR1 SEHNR and CDR2 FQNEAQ come from the germline V gene (reference sequence). CDR3 size: 16 residues. The CDR3 DNA follows: TGTGCCAGCAGCTTAGCGACAGTAGCAACTAATGAAAAACTGTTTTTT. Amino acid sequence: CASSLATVATNEKLFF. The full variable domain, its missing parts supplied by reference TRBV7-9 and TRBJ1-4, is DTGVSQNPRHKITKRGQNVTFRCDPISEHNRLYWYRQTLGQGPEFLTYFQNEAQLEKSRLLSDRFSAERPKGSFSTLEIQRTEQGDSAMYLCASSLATVATNEKLFFGSGTQLSVL.

For this clone: In the same sample, other DNA sequences code for this CDR3. The V gene is TRBV7-9, the J gene TRBJ2-7; TRBD2 is a possible D gene (6 bases). With 3 bases removed from V and 1 base from J, the gap between germline ends came to 7 bases. The CDR3 has 13 amino acids. Germline CDR1 and CDR2: SEHNR and FQNEAQ (reference sequence). CDR3 bases: TGTGCCAGCAGCTTCGGGGGTTCCTACGAGCAGTACTTC. It is translated as CASSFGGSYEQYF.

The chain combines TRBV5-1 with TRBJ2-7, with 13 positions matching TRBD2. There are 18 residues in the CDR3. Germline assignment: CDR1 SGHRS and CDR2 YFSETQ. V shed 0 bases, J shed 0 bases, and the junction held 6 bases outside the gene matches. The CDR3 DNA follows: TGCGCCAGCAGCTTGGCCCCCGGGACTAGCGGGATCTCCTACGAGCAGTACTTC. This sequence encodes CASSLAPGTSGISYEQYF.

The chain recombines TRBV19 with TRBJ1-2, with D unresolved. CDR1 and CDR2 (germline): LNHDA, SQIVND (reference sequence). The V end was cut by 0 bases, the J end by 2 bases, with 10 bases between. The CDR3 consists of 15 residues. The CDR3 here is CASSIEPTVNYGYTF. The CDR3 region has the DNA TGTGCCAGTAGTATAGAGCCAACAGTGAACTATGGCTACACCTTC.

On this clone: This sample also contains other DNA sequences that code for the same CDR3. In DNA form, the CDR3 reads TGTGCCAGCAGTGAAGGAAGGGGAAGCTCCTATAATTCACCCCTCCACTTT. Protein product: CASSEGRGSSYNSPLHF. The chain has TRBV6-1 and TRBJ1-6, with D perhaps TRBD1 (5 bases). V lost 1 base, J lost 0 bases, and 10 bases lay in between. Germline V gene sequence: CDR1 MNHNS, CDR2 SASEGT. This CDR3 region has 17 residues.

The V and J genes are TRBV9 and TRBJ2-1, with TRBD2 identical over 8 bases. Germline V gene sequence: CDR1 SGDLS, CDR2 YYNGEE. The CDR3 runs to 15 residues. The ends lost 3 bases at V and 8 bases at J; junction bases unmatched: 10. This CDR3 is CASSAAGSGIYEQFF. The CDR3 DNA reads as TGTGCCAGCAGCGCGGCTGGTAGCGGGATCTATGAGCAGTTCTTC.

This rearrangement joins TRBV7-9 to TRBJ2-3, with TRBD2 identical over 8 bases. The germline gives CDR1 SEHNR, CDR2 FQNEAQ (reference sequence). With 5 bases clipped from V and 2 bases from J, the junction kept 6 bases outside the gene matches. The CDR3 spans 15 residues. The CDR3: CASSLTSGYTDTQYF. The CDR3 bases are TGTGCCAGCAGCCTAACTAGCGGTTACACAGATACGCAGTATTTT. Filled out from reference TRBV7-9 and TRBJ2-3, the complete variable domain reads DTGVSQNPRHKITKRGQNVTFRCDPISEHNRLYWYRQTLGQGPEFLTYFQNEAQLEKSRLLSDRFSAERPKGSFSTLEIQRTEQGDSAMYLCASSLTSGYTDTQYFGPGTRLTVL.

The chain employs TRBV6-1 and TRBJ2-1; D gene unclear. Germline CDR1 reads MNHNS; CDR2 reads SASEGT. V was cut by 3 bases and J by 14 bases, with 17 bases left in between. The CDR3 totals 13 residues. The CDR3 spells CASSDWALFLKFF. DNA for the CDR3: TGTGCCAGCAGTGATTGGGCCCTATTCCTCAAGTTCTTC.

The chain carries TRBV28 and TRBJ2-7; tentative D call: TRBD1 (6 bases). Germline V gene sequence: CDR1 MDHEN, CDR2 SYDVKM. The CDR3 is made up of 14 amino acids. V was pared by 3 bases and J by 3 bases, with 12 bases between. The CDR3 loop reads CASSFEGVGYEQYF. CDR3 sequence (DNA): TGTGCCAGCAGTTTCGAGGGGGTAGGCTACGAGCAGTACTTC.

About this clone itself: Other DNA sequences within the sample encode an identical CDR3. This rearrangement joins TRBV2 to TRBJ2-7; 7 bases align to TRBD2. With V trimmed by 3 bases and J by 2 bases, 7 bases remained unmatched. Per the germline V gene, CDR1 is SNHLY and CDR2 is FYNNEI. The CDR3 runs 15 residues. The CDR3 nucleotides are TGTGCCAGCAGTGAGTCGGGAGGACTCCCCTACGAGCAGTACTTC. Residues: CASSESGGLPYEQYF.

The chain employs TRBV27 and TRBJ1-2; 9 bases agree with TRBD1. The length of the CDR3 is 16 residues. Germline assignment: CDR1 MNHEY and CDR2 SMNVEV (reference sequence). After removal of 0 bases from V and 4 bases from J, the junction contained 6 bases not matched to a gene. The CDR3 reads CASSLSRDRDLYGYTF. CDR3 bases: TGTGCCAGCAGTTTATCCCGGGACAGGGATCTCTATGGCTACACCTTC.

V gene TRBV4-1 combines with J gene TRBJ2-1, with 13 bases identical to TRBD2. The J segment lost 8 bases and the V segment lost 7 bases, leaving 8 bases of the junction unmatched. The CDR3 extends over 15 amino acids. Germline values: CDR1 MGHRA, CDR2 YSYEKL. The CDR3 coding sequence is TGCGCCAGCACCGCACTAGCGGGGGGGTCCGATGAGCAGTTCTTC. Encoded protein: CASTALAGGSDEQFF.

The chain couples TRBV2 to TRBJ2-3; D gene unclear. CDR1 is SNHLY, CDR2 FYNNEI, per germline. V gave up 3 bases and J gave up 1 base, with 8 bases separating them. The CDR3 extends over 14 amino acids. The CDR3 bases are TGTGCCAGCAGTGATGACCCCGGCACAGATACGCAGTATTTT. Protein product: CASSDDPGTDTQYF.

V usage is TRBV27 and J usage is TRBJ2-1; the D is unclear. V was pared by 5 bases and J by 0 bases, with 8 bases between. Looked up from germline, CDR1 is MNHEY and CDR2 is SMNVEV (reference sequence). The CDR3 is 14 amino acids. The CDR3 DNA is TGTGCCAGCAGTGACTTTAGCTCCTACAATGAGCAGTTCTTC. Its protein product is CASSDFSSYNEQFF.

V and J are TRBV28 and TRBJ2-1, with D tentatively TRBD1 (6 bases). Per germline, CDR1 MDHEN and CDR2 SYDVKM. Trimming took 6 bases from V and 6 from J, leaving 18 bases between them. The CDR3 consists of 15 residues. CDR3 amino acids: CASSPPVQGSNEQFF. CDR3 coding DNA: TGTGCCAGCAGCCCACCTGTACAGGGCTCCAATGAGCAGTTCTTC.

The rearrangement links TRBV7-2 to TRBJ2-7, with D perhaps matching TRBD2 (6 bases). The V and J ends lost 1 base and 3 bases respectively, with 10 bases between them. From germline, CDR1 is SGHTA and CDR2 FQGNSA. The CDR3 extends over 14 amino acids. CDR3 DNA sequence: TGTGCCAGCAGCTTAGTATTAGCGGACTACGAGCAGTACTTC. As protein: CASSLVLADYEQYF.

The chain joins TRBV30 to TRBJ1-2, with D hard to call. The CDR3 runs 14 residues. Between the trimmed V and J ends, which lost 4 bases and 6 bases, there was a span of 18 bases. Per germline, CDR1 GTSNPN and CDR2 SVGIG (reference sequence). CDR3 nucleotide sequence: TGTGCCTGGACCCCTGGGGTGTGGGGAGATGGCTACACCTTC. Translated, it gives CAWTPGVWGDGYTF.